This passage covers 4 T cell receptor beta chains from one sample sequenced in a study of blood T cell repertoires in COVID-19. Profiled with immunoSEQ multiplex PCR; TCRdb holds only in-frame clones, not every one. The sample lists 9,500 or so clones, approximately 90% occurring once. The sequencing sample was made of peripheral blood. The receptors originated from a human donor in a cohort sampled during active COVID-19.

The genes are TRBV2 and TRBJ2-7; 7 nucleotides line up with TRBD1. V was pared by 3 bases and J by 2 bases, with 7 bases of the junction left unmatched. In germline, CDR1 is SNHLY, CDR2 FYNNEI. The CDR3 runs to 15 residues. The CDR3 DNA reads TGTGCCAGCAGTGAGCGAGACAGGGTCACCTACGAGCAGTACTTC. It encodes CASSERDRVTYEQYF.

The rearrangement uses TRBV24-1 and TRBJ2-1; 8 positions agree with TRBD1. The V gene end was trimmed by 2 bases and the J gene end by 6 bases; junction bases not matched to a gene: 5. Looked up from germline, CDR1 is KGHDR and CDR2 is SFDVKD. The CDR3 is made up of 15 amino acids. CDR3 protein: CATSDSGTGSNEQFF. The CDR3 bases are TGTGCCACCAGTGATTCGGGGACAGGCTCCAATGAGCAGTTCTTC.

The chain recombines TRBV9 with TRBJ1-3; perhaps TRBD1 as D (5 bases). Trimming took 0 bases from V and 4 from J, leaving 14 bases between them. From germline, CDR1 is SGDLS and CDR2 YYNGEE. This CDR3 is built from 16 residues. The CDR3 here is CASSVGGGVTGNTIYF. The CDR3 coding sequence is TGTGCCAGCAGCGTAGGCGGAGGGGTGACCGGAAACACCATATATTTT.

The gene calls are TRBV19 and TRBJ1-1, with 8 bases aligning to TRBD1. V was clipped by 7 bases and J by 6 bases; unmatched bases: 10. This CDR3 region has 14 residues. Germline V gene data show CDR1 as LNHDA and CDR2 as SQIVND (reference sequence). The DNA of the CDR3 is TGTGCCAGTACCCCTACAGGGGGAGACCCTGAAGCTTTCTTT. Translated: CASTPTGGDPEAFF. The whole variable domain, filled in from reference TRBV19 and TRBJ1-1, reads DGGITQSPKYLFRKEGQNVTLSCEQNLNHDAMYWYRQDPGQGLRLIYYSQIVNDFQKGDIAEGYSVSREKKESFPLTVTSAQKNPTAFYLCASTPTGGDPEAFFGQGTRLTVV.